The next 7 T cell receptor beta chains were all read from a single sample in a study of T cells in Graves' hyperthyroidism and ophthalmopathy. Researchers amplified the TCR beta CDR3 regions from RNA transcripts. In the first-round RT-PCR of the TCR CDR3, the HTBI primer set was used. TCRdb redid the calling of the multiplex PCR reads with MiXCR, one entry per CDR3 protein. The sample lists about 720,000 distinct CDR3 sequences, roughly 15% seen once, with roughly 8% in the top ten. Sequenced material: blood. All receptors derive from a man between 18 and 35 years old with Graves' hyperthyroidism.

This clonotype was found many times. The DNA for the CDR3 is TGTGCCAGCAGCTTCGGGACTATCCACGAGCAGTACTTC. This encodes CASSFGTIHEQYF. The rearrangement links TRBV7-9 to TRBJ2-7; 7 bases fit TRBD2. Germline V gives CDR1 SEHNR, CDR2 FQNEAQ (reference sequence). This CDR3 has 13 amino acids. The V and J ends lost 3 bases and 5 bases, in that order; junction bases with no gene match: 4.

This sequence joins TRBV24-1 and TRBJ2-5; possible D gene TRBD1, 5 bases. CDR1 and CDR2 (germline): KGHDR, SFDVKD. V was trimmed by 3 bases and J by 2 bases, leaving 12 bases between them. The CDR3 has 15 residues. CDR3 in DNA: TGTGCCACCAGTGATCCTAGACAGCCTCAAGAGACCCAGTACTTC. This encodes CATSDPRQPQETQYF.

The J gene is TRBJ2-2, the V gene TRBV28; D gene unclear. This CDR3 contains 13 residues. Germline V gives CDR1 MDHEN, CDR2 SYDVKM. The V and J ends lost 3 bases and 7 bases respectively, with 9 bases between them. CDR3 region: CASSFVGNGELFF. Written as DNA, the CDR3 is TGTGCCAGCAGTTTTGTGGGGAACGGGGAGCTGTTTTTT.

This clonotype was seen many times. The chain carries TRBV7-9 and TRBJ2-2; no firm D call. The CDR3 totals 13 residues. The germline CDR1 and CDR2 sequences are SEHNR and FQNEAQ (reference sequence). Trimming took 3 bases from V and 7 from J, leaving 9 bases between them. CDR3 sequence: CASSFSNDGELFF. CDR3 sequence (DNA): TGTGCCAGCAGCTTTTCGAATGACGGGGAGCTGTTTTTT.

In this sample, this clonotype turned up many times. This chain joins TRBV20-1 and TRBJ2-3, with TRBD2 as a possible D gene (6 bases). Germline-derived CDR1 and CDR2 are DFQATT and SNEGSKA (reference sequence). V lost 0 bases, J lost 2 bases, and 18 bases lay in between. CDR3 length: 17 residues. CDR3: CSARDGLGLTFTDTQYF. CDR3 sequence (DNA): TGCAGTGCTAGAGATGGTCTGGGACTGACCTTCACAGATACGCAGTATTTT.

The chain uses TRBV20-1 and TRBJ2-1; D is undetermined. V lost 5 bases, J lost 8 bases, and 10 bases lay in between. The CDR3 length is 11 residues. Germline loops: CDR1 DFQATT, CDR2 SNEGSKA (reference sequence). For the CDR3, the DNA is TGCAGTGCTGGCTGGGTGGATGAGCAGTTCTTC. Translating gives CSAGWVDEQFF.

In its sample, this clonotype was seen a few times. J is TRBJ2-3 and V is TRBV24-1; no reliable D call. Trimming pared 4 bases from V and 7 bases from J, leaving 17 bases between. The CDR3 runs to 15 residues. CDR1 KGHDR and CDR2 SFDVKD come from the germline V gene. This CDR3 is CATSEPDGELNTQYF. CDR3 DNA: TGTGCCACCAGTGAGCCGGACGGAGAACTGAATACGCAGTATTTT.